This TCR beta chain was found in a study of T cell responses to AZD1222 COVID-19 vaccine. Whole-study results and caveats: Repertoires were obtained solely post-peak T cell response. Among AZD1222 vaccinees, only 6 or 7 were seropositive at baseline. Clonal diversity may have been underestimated, and the donors were mostly white British, with more females than males. Across spike, vaccine-associated CD4 TCRs were found, dominant at 160-218 and 743-854.

Germline CDR1 LNHNV, CDR2 YYDKDF (reference sequence). Trimming took off 2 bases at V and 4 bases at J, with 14 bases between the two ends. The CDR3 spans 15 residues. A word on this clone: Its antigen is not identified.

Generated by immunoSEQ multiplex PCR, the TCRdb table keeps only in-frame clones and is missing some. The repertoire holds approximately 130,000 clones, with nearly 90% as singletons. The J gene is TRBJ1-2, the V gene TRBV15; a possible D gene is TRBD1 (5 bases). The clonotype comes from an adult who received the AZD1222 COVID-19 vaccine. The sequencing used peripheral blood, collected 28 days after the second AZD1222 dose. The CDR3 reads CATSRPSDQGYGYTF. In DNA form, the CDR3 reads TGTGCCACCAGCAGACCCTCCGACCAGGGCTATGGCTACACCTTC.